This T cell receptor (beta chain) was captured by sequencing in a study of cytomegalovirus exposure and HLA in healthy donors. Study-wide points: Available immune exposure information was restricted to CMV serostatus only.

Of note for this clone: Its antigen is still unknown.

The PCR employed 60 Vbeta primers together with 13 Jbeta primers. Repertoires were generated with immunoSEQ multiplex PCR, while TCRdb's copy carries only in-frame clones and drops some. Here the sample spans about 120,000 clones, about 75% being singletons. The TCR comes from a man between 60 and 70 years old in good health and CMV-seropositive. Material for sequencing was PBMCs.

The CDR3, as DNA: TGTGCCAGCTCACCGGGCCTCCCGGCCGCTGAAGCTTTCTTT. It specifies CASSPGLPAAEAFF. The chain has TRBV18 and TRBJ1-1, with D unresolved. Trimming took off 3 bases at V and 6 bases at J, with 14 bases between the two ends. CDR3 size: 14 residues. The germline gives CDR1 KGHSH, CDR2 LQKENI.